The rows below give T cell receptor beta chains drawn from one sample of a study of OX40 agonist ivuxolimab in advanced cancers. Profiling relied on immunoSEQ multiplex PCR, and the TCRdb table lists in-frame clones only, not all of them. The sample carries some 80,000 clones, 84% recorded once. The material sequenced was CD4+ or CD8+ T cells sorted from blood, taken in a trial of the OX40 agonist ivuxolimab. The receptors stem from an adult with an advanced solid tumor such as melanoma, head and neck, liver or kidney cancer. The CDR3 runs from the conserved cysteine through the conserved F or W. The D gene is left open where the match is weak. The size entry is marked missing in some rows and otherwise reads once, few, many or a size class.

J | V | size | D | CDR3 | DNA
TRBJ2-1 | TRBV19 | once | . | CASSIEGSSYNEQFF | TGTGCCAGTAGTATAGAGGGCAGCTCCTACAATGAGCAGTTCTTC
TRBJ1-1 | TRBV27 | . | . | CASSSGLVNTEAFF | TGTGCCAGCAGTTCCGGGCTTGTGAACACTGAAGCTTTCTTT
TRBJ1-5 | TRBV28 | . | . | CASRPGGGESNQPQHF | TGTGCCAGCAGACCGGGGGGTGGTGAAAGCAATCAGCCCCAGCATTTT
TRBJ2-1 | TRBV7-9 | . | . | CASSFLNEQFF | TGTGCCAGCAGCTTCCTCAATGAGCAGTTCTTC
TRBJ2-3 | TRBV11-3 | once | TRBD1 | CASSLTMDRDVADTQYF | TGTGCCAGCAGCCTTACCATGGACAGGGATGTTGCAGATACGCAGTATTTT
TRBJ1-1 | TRBV6-5 | . | TRBD1 | CASRRQGVGGAKAFF | TGTGCCAGCAGGAGACAGGGGGTGGGGGGGGCCAAAGCTTTCTTT
TRBJ1-6 | TRBV14 | . | TRBD1 | CASSQAIGTVYSPLHF | TGTGCCAGCAGCCAAGCTATCGGGACAGTCTATTCACCCCTCCACTTT
TRBJ2-2 | TRBV19 | . | TRBD1 | CASSRAGTGGAGELFF | TGTGCCAGTAGTCGCGCCGGGACAGGGGGCGCGGGGGAGCTGTTTTTT
TRBJ2-1 | TRBV7-9 | . | . | CASSFTLSGLSYNEQFF | TGTGCCAGCAGCTTCACCTTATCGGGACTCTCCTACAATGAGCAGTTCTTC
TRBJ2-3 | TRBV9 | once | TRBD1 | CASSVGTGFGTDTQYF | TGTGCCAGCAGCGTAGGGACAGGGTTTGGTACAGATACGCAGTATTTT
TRBJ2-3 | TRBV6-1 | . | . | CASRTFTDTQYF | TGTGCCAGCAGGACCTTCACAGATACGCAGTATTTT
TRBJ2-5 | TRBV7-7 | . | TRBD2 | CASSSQGSGGVIETQYF | TGTGCCAGCAGCTCCCAGGGGAGCGGGGGGGTAATCGAGACCCAGTACTTC
TRBJ2-3 | TRBV10-3 | . | TRBD2 | CAISESPLRLAGGSDTQYF | TGTGCCATCAGTGAGTCCCCCCTCAGACTAGCGGGAGGGTCAGATACGCAGTATTTT
TRBJ2-2 | TRBV28 | . | . | CASSGTPHSTGELFF | TGTGCCAGCAGCGGGACACCCCATTCCACCGGGGAGCTGTTTTTT
TRBJ2-3 | TRBV28 | . | TRBD1 | CASSSRQGGEQYF | TGTGCCAGCAGTTCACGACAGGGGGGAGAGCAGTATTTT
TRBJ1-3 | TRBV19 | once | . | CASSSGTGNTIYF | TGTGCCAGTAGCTCAGGCACTGGAAACACCATATATTTT
TRBJ1-4 | TRBV5-1 | . | . | CASSLVTDEKLFF | TGCGCCAGCAGCTTAGTCACAGATGAAAAACTGTTTTTT
TRBJ2-3 | TRBV5-1 | . | . | CASSLLYTDTQYF | TGCGCCAGCAGCTTGCTATACACAGATACGCAGTATTTT
TRBJ2-7 | TRBV19 | . | . | CASSTMGRYEQYF | TGTGCCAGTAGTACCATGGGGAGATACGAGCAGTACTTC
TRBJ2-7 | TRBV18 | . | . | CASSPVAEGHEQYF | TGTGCCAGCTCACCGGTCGCCGAAGGGCACGAGCAGTACTTC
TRBJ2-1 | TRBV28 | . | . | CASSPLRGYNEQFF | TGTGCCAGCAGCCCTCTTCGGGGGTACAATGAGCAGTTCTTC
TRBJ2-7 | TRBV5-8 | . | TRBD1 | CASSLRTGGFNEQYF | TGTGCCAGCAGTTTGAGGACAGGGGGTTTCAACGAGCAGTACTTC
TRBJ2-2 | TRBV4-3 | . | TRBD2 | CASSQGTSGGTGELFF | TGCGCCAGCAGCCAAGGGACTAGCGGGGGGACCGGGGAGCTGTTTTTT
TRBJ2-7 | TRBV4-3 | once | . | CASSHEGAADEQYF | TGCGCCAGCAGCCACGAAGGGGCAGCAGACGAGCAGTACTTC
TRBJ1-3 | TRBV5-1 | . | . | CASSLDQVGNTIYF | TGCGCCAGCAGCTTGGATCAGGTCGGAAACACCATATATTTT
TRBJ2-5 | TRBV7-2 | . | . | CASSFGTVQETQYF | TGTGCCAGCAGCTTTGGGACGGTTCAAGAGACCCAGTACTTC
TRBJ1-1 | TRBV9 | . | . | CASSVVGAMGTEAFF | TGTGCCAGCAGCGTAGTTGGGGCGATGGGGACTGAAGCTTTCTTT
TRBJ2-7 | TRBV7-2 | . | TRBD2 | CASSLGTQLAGGLYEQYF | TGTGCCAGCAGCTTAGGTACTCAACTAGCGGGAGGCTTATACGAGCAGTACTTC
TRBJ1-2 | TRBV4-1 | . | . | CASSQGGGMGGYTF | TGCGCCAGCAGCCAAGGAGGGGGGATGGGGGGCTACACCTTC
TRBJ1-5 | TRBV18 | . | . | CASSPESSNQPQHF | TGTGCCAGCTCACCTGAGAGTAGCAATCAGCCCCAGCATTTT
TRBJ1-4 | TRBV27 | . | TRBD1 | CASSFSQGAGEKLFF | TGTGCCAGCAGTTTTTCGCAGGGGGCAGGGGAAAAACTGTTTTTT
TRBJ2-2 | TRBV2 | . | . | CASSIRGGTGELFF | TGTGCCAGCAGTATCAGGGGGGGCACCGGGGAGCTGTTTTTT
TRBJ2-2 | TRBV18 | . | . | CASSPSVGTGELFF | TGTGCCAGCTCACCAAGCGTGGGTACCGGGGAGCTGTTTTTT